Listed below are T cell receptor beta chains from one sample, sequenced in a study of cytomegalovirus exposure and HLA in healthy donors. Some clones are missing from TCRdb's copy, which holds only in-frame ones; the method was immunoSEQ multiplex PCR. The sample has about 150,000 clones, about 70% seen once. The sequenced sample consisted of PBMCs. The receptors originated from a woman aged 55-69 years in good health and CMV-seropositive. The CDR3 runs from the conserved cysteine through the conserved F or W. The order of the fields is D gene, J gene, V gene, clone size, CDR3 DNA, CDR3 protein. The D gene is left open where the match is weak. Size tells how often a clone was seen (once, few, many) or the class of an expanded clone, and some rows leave it out.

-,TRBJ2-1,TRBV25-1,-,TGTGCCAGCAGTGATGCGGGGAGCTCCTACAATGAGCAGTTCTTC,CASSDAGSSYNEQFF
-,TRBJ1-1,TRBV6-1,-,TGTGCCAGCAGTGGTAGTACGAGGACAGCTAACACTGAAGCTTTCTTT,CASSGSTRTANTEAFF
-,TRBJ1-2,TRBV27,-,TGTGCCAGCAGTTTAGGGAGTCCCCCGAGGGGCTACACCTTC,CASSLGSPPRGYTF
-,TRBJ1-4,TRBV7-3,-,TGTGCCAGCAGCTTAGCCCGGGCAACTAATGAAAAACTGTTTTTT,CASSLARATNEKLFF
-,TRBJ2-7,TRBV10-3,few,TGTGCCATCTCCCCCGACAGCTACGAGCAGTACTTC,CAISPDSYEQYF
TRBD1,TRBJ1-1,TRBV5-1,-,TGCGCCAGCAGCTTGGGGACAGGGTTGGGGGACACTGAAGCTTTCTTT,CASSLGTGLGDTEAFF
TRBD1,TRBJ1-3,TRBV6-5,-,TGTGCCAGCAGTTACGGCCTAGGGGGCAGTGGAAACACCATATATTTT,CASSYGLGGSGNTIYF
-,TRBJ1-1,TRBV29-1,-,TGCAGCGTTGAAGTCAGACAGACGGGCACTGAAGCTTTCTTT,CSVEVRQTGTEAFF
-,TRBJ2-2,TRBV6-4,-,TGTGCCAGCAGTGAACAGTTCGGAACCGGGGAGCTGTTTTTT,CASSEQFGTGELFF
-,TRBJ1-1,TRBV21-1,-,TGTGCCAGCAGCAAAGGACAGGGGCACTTGAACACTGAAGCTTTCTTT,CASSKGQGHLNTEAFF
TRBD2,TRBJ2-5,TRBV5-1,once,TGCGCCAGCAGCGCCGGGAGGGGAGGAGAGACCCAGTACTTC,CASSAGRGGETQYF
-,TRBJ1-2,TRBV5-1,-,TGCGCCAGCAGCAACCAAGTGGAGGGACCCGGTGGCTACACCTTC,CASSNQVEGPGGYTF
TRBD1,TRBJ1-4,TRBV6-6,-,TGTGCCAGCAGCCGGGACAGGGGATATGAAAAACTGTTTTTT,CASSRDRGYEKLFF
-,TRBJ2-6,TRBV2,few,TGTGCCAGCAGGGAACAGGACTCTGGGGCCAACGTCCTGACTTTC,CASREQDSGANVLTF
-,TRBJ1-1,TRBV5-4,few,TGTGCCAGCAGCTTAGGGGGTCGGGACACTGAAGCTTTCTTT,CASSLGGRDTEAFF
TRBD1,TRBJ2-5,TRBV5-5,-,TGTGCCAGCAGCTTGGGGACAGGGAAGGGGCAAGAGACCCAGTACTTC,CASSLGTGKGQETQYF
TRBD1,TRBJ2-1,TRBV19,-,TGTGCCAGTGGTCTTCGACAGGGTCAACGAAATGAGCAGTTCTTC,CASGLRQGQRNEQFF
-,TRBJ1-5,TRBV6-6,-,TGTGCCAGCACCGACAGGTTGGATAGTCAGCCCCAGCATTTT,CASTDRLDSQPQHF
-,TRBJ1-4,TRBV5-1,few,TGCGCCAGCAGCTTGATCAGGGGAGGGAATGAAAAACTGTTTTTT,CASSLIRGGNEKLFF
-,TRBJ2-1,TRBV19,-,TGTGCCAGTAGTCCCGGTCGTATGAGTGTAGACTACAATGAGCAGTTCTTC,CASSPGRMSVDYNEQFF